Reported below is one T cell receptor (beta chain). Method: immunoSEQ multiplex PCR; TCRdb's copy keeps in-frame clones and lacks some. The sample lists approximately 100,000 clones, about 86% occurring once. The data were taken from a study of blood T cell repertoires in COVID-19. Study-level information: Sources were T cells, B-cell-depleted T cells, or PBMCs; the material itself was cDNA or gDNA.

V was pared by 1 base and J by 6 bases, with 4 bases of the junction left unmatched. Germline loops: CDR1 SEHNR, CDR2 FQNEAQ (reference sequence). This CDR3 is 14 amino acids long. The genes are TRBV7-9 and TRBJ1-2; 8 bases are a match to TRBD1. The clonotype comes from a woman aged 45-65 years who had recovered from COVID-19. Sequenced input: PBMCs or T cells enriched from blood (not recorded which). CDR3 DNA: TGTGCCAGCAGCTTAGACAGGGGGGCTAATGGCTACACCTTC. Translated, it gives CASSLDRGANGYTF.